The 17 T cell receptor beta chains listed next were all sequenced from one sample in a study of blood T cells in healthy people across ages. The authors ran a second PCR of roughly 6 to 11 cycles using a sample-barcoded 5' primer and a J-beta primer mix. TCRdb processed the 5' RACE reads anew with MiXCR; each CDR3 protein has one entry. The sample includes 540,000 or so distinct CDR3 sequences, roughly 28% seen only once; the top ten take around a sixth. The specimen sequenced was blood. These receptor sequences come from an older woman in good health.

This clonotype has a handful of counts. J is TRBJ1-1 and V is TRBV18, with a possible D match to TRBD1 (5 bases). Trimming cost V 4 bases and J 5 bases, with 17 bases left between them. Per the germline V gene, CDR1 is KGHSH and CDR2 is LQKENI. This CDR3 region has 15 residues. For the CDR3, the DNA is TGTGCCAGCTCACAGCAACAGGCTCGGAGTACTGAAGCTTTCTTT. As protein: CASSQQQARSTEAFF. Full variable domain (missing parts from reference TRBV18 and TRBJ1-1): NAGVMQNPRHLVRRRGQEARLRCSPMKGHSHVYWYRQLPEEGLKFMVYLQKENIIDESGMPKERFSAEFPKEGPSILRIQQVVRGDSAAYFCASSQQQARSTEAFFGQGTRLTVV.

This clonotype has more than one count but fewer than ten. The V gene is TRBV28, the J gene TRBJ2-5, with D perhaps matching TRBD1 (6 bases). CDR3 length: 15 amino acids. With 5 bases removed from V and 4 bases from J, the gap between germline ends came to 17 bases. Per germline, CDR1 MDHEN and CDR2 SYDVKM. CDR3 sequence (DNA): TGTGCCAGCAGTACCGGGACACCCCCCCGAGAGACCCAGTACTTC. Translating it yields CASSTGTPPRETQYF.

This chain joins TRBV20-1 and TRBJ2-7; possibly TRBD2 for D (6 bases). This CDR3 is 12 amino acids long. The V end was cut by 6 bases, the J end by 3 bases, with 12 bases between. Germline V gives CDR1 DFQATT, CDR2 SNEGSKA (reference sequence). In nucleotides, the CDR3 is TGCAGTGCCCCGACTAGAGGCTACGAGCAGTACTTC. Protein product: CSAPTRGYEQYF.

The V call is TRBV11-1, the J call TRBJ1-1; the D gene is possibly TRBD1 (6 bases). CDR1 and CDR2 from the germline V gene are SGHAT and FQDESV (reference sequence). The CDR3 has 15 amino acids. With 3 bases removed from V and 1 base from J, the gap between germline ends came to 12 bases. CDR3 sequence (DNA): TGTGCCAGCAGCTTGTCCGCGACAGGGAACACTGAAGCTTTCTTT. The encoded protein is CASSLSATGNTEAFF.

The genes are TRBV18 and TRBJ2-7, with D possibly matching TRBD2 (6 bases). The germline V gene has CDR1 KGHSH and CDR2 LQKENI. The CDR3 spans 15 residues. V was trimmed by 0 bases and J by 5 bases, leaving 14 bases between them. This CDR3 reads CASSPPSGRRDEQYF. The CDR3, as DNA: TGTGCCAGCTCACCACCGTCCGGACGGAGGGACGAGCAGTACTTC.

This clonotype was recorded at least ten times. The chain combines TRBV12-3 or TRBV12-4 with TRBJ2-7; possibly TRBD1 for D (5 bases). CDR3 length equals 13 residues. V lost 8 bases to trimming and J lost 0 bases, with 11 bases between them. The CDR3 loop reads CASGRQSSYEQYF. For the CDR3, the DNA is TGTGCCAGCGGCCGACAGTCCTCCTACGAGCAGTACTTC.

This clonotype has a count of ten or more. The V gene is TRBV12-5, the J gene TRBJ2-6; D remains ambiguous. The CDR3 runs to 13 residues. V lost 3 bases and J 1 base, leaving 1 base between the germline ends. Germline values: CDR1 LGHNT, CDR2 FRNRAP. The CDR3 here is CASGFSGANVLTF. The CDR3 DNA reads TGTGCTAGTGGTTTTTCTGGGGCCAACGTCCTGACTTTC. The full variable domain, with the rest looked up from reference TRBV12-5 and TRBJ2-6, is DARVTQTPRHKVTEMGQEVTMRCQPILGHNTVFWYRQTMMQGLELLAYFRNRAPLDDSGMPKDRFSAEMPDATLATLKIQPSEPRDSAVYFCASGFSGANVLTFGAGSRLTVL.

CDR3 protein: CASSPRSYGYTF. CDR3 DNA: TGTGCCAGCAGCCCCAGAAGCTATGGCTACACCTTC. The chain couples TRBV7-9 to TRBJ1-2; D is ambiguous. Trimming stripped 5 bases from V and 4 bases from J, with 8 bases between. This CDR3 spans 12 amino acids. Germline-derived CDR1 and CDR2 are SEHNR and FQNEAQ (reference sequence).

This sequence joins TRBV20-1 and TRBJ2-7; 7 bases fit TRBD1. V lost 7 bases to trimming and J lost 0 bases; unmatched junction nucleotides: 3. CDR3 length equals 12 residues. The V gene's germline CDR1 is DFQATT and CDR2 SNEGSKA (reference sequence). The CDR3 reads CSGQGPSYEQYF. The CDR3 nucleotides read TGCAGTGGACAGGGCCCCTCCTACGAGCAGTACTTC.

The chain has TRBV5-1 and TRBJ1-1, with a possible D match to TRBD1 (5 bases). The CDR3 runs to 14 residues. Germline lookup yields CDR1 SGHRS and CDR2 YFSETQ. V lost 0 bases and J 4 bases, leaving 10 bases between the germline ends. The DNA for the CDR3 is TGCGCCAGCAGCTTGGGGACATACCCCACTGAAGCTTTCTTT. This sequence encodes CASSLGTYPTEAFF.

As concerns this clonotype: At one boundary the junction diverges from the germline segment, which might be a read error. V is TRBV7-2 and J is TRBJ1-3; D unresolved. Germline V gene data show CDR1 as SGHTA and CDR2 as FQGNSA. The CDR3 runs to 16 residues. The CDR3 sequence: CACSLKFRGSGNTIYF. The CDR3 nucleotides read TGTGCCTGCAGCTTAAAGTTCCGGGGTAGTGGTAACACCATATATTTT.

This clonotype occurred a few times. This rearrangement joins TRBV29-1 to TRBJ2-1; 10 bases line up with TRBD1. The V segment lost 3 bases and the J segment 7 bases; nucleotides outside the gene matches: 0. The germline gives CDR1 SQVTM, CDR2 ANQGSEA. The CDR3 has 12 residues. The CDR3 DNA sequence: TGCAGCGTTGAGGGACAGGGGAATGAGCAGTTCTTC. Translation gives CSVEGQGNEQFF.

The chain recombines TRBV5-6 with TRBJ1-5; tentative D call: TRBD1 (5 bases). Trimming stripped 5 bases from V and 0 bases from J, with 15 bases between. The germline CDR1 and CDR2 sequences are SGHDT and YYEEEE. This CDR3 contains 16 residues. The CDR3 spells CASSSRGPYSNQPQHF. The CDR3 coding sequence is TGTGCCAGCAGTTCCCGGGGCCCGTATAGCAATCAGCCCCAGCATTTT. The whole variable domain, filled in from reference TRBV5-6 and TRBJ1-5, reads DAGVTQSPTHLIKTRGQQVTLRCSPKSGHDTVSWYQQALGQGPQFIFQYYEEEERQRGNFPDRFSGHQFPNYSSELNVNALLLGDSALYLCASSSRGPYSNQPQHFGDGTRLSIL.

This clonotype was found a few times. The gene calls are TRBV29-1 and TRBJ2-1, with 7 bases that match TRBD1. The CDR3 sequence is 14 residues long. Germline V gives CDR1 SQVTM, CDR2 ANQGSEA. The ends lost 6 bases at V and 4 bases at J; junction bases unmatched: 9. The CDR3 here is CSVARRGTYNEQFF. Written as DNA, the CDR3 is TGCAGCGTGGCCCGCAGGGGGACGTACAATGAGCAGTTCTTC.

This clonotype was detected once. The chain carries TRBV2 and TRBJ2-5; 9 nucleotides line up with TRBD2. The CDR3 is 17 residues long. Trimming at V came to 4 bases and at J to 5 bases, leaving 14 bases not matched to a gene. The germline V gene has CDR1 SNHLY and CDR2 FYNNEI. The CDR3 sequence: CASSGGVSGGMMETQYF. CDR3 DNA: TGTGCCAGCAGTGGAGGGGTTAGCGGGGGAATGATGGAGACCCAGTACTTC.

V gene TRBV20-1 combines with J gene TRBJ1-5; TRBD1 might be the D (5 bases). The CDR3 spans 14 residues. Germline CDR1 is DFQATT and CDR2 is SNEGSKA (reference sequence). Trimming left V 6 bases short and J 6 bases short, with 18 bases between. This CDR3 reads CSAQITGPSQPQHF. For the CDR3, the DNA is TGCAGTGCGCAAATTACGGGGCCCAGTCAGCCCCAGCATTTT.

J is TRBJ1-3 and V is TRBV12-3 or TRBV12-4; D remains ambiguous. There are 12 residues in the CDR3. The germline V and J ends were trimmed by 6 bases and 5 bases, with 8 bases remaining between them. The CDR3 loop reads CASSHSRNTIYF. CDR3 DNA: TGTGCCAGCAGCCACTCCCGAAACACCATATATTTT.